This TCR beta chain stems from a study of identical twins. CDR1 is MDHEN and CDR2 is SYDVKM in the germline V gene. V gave up 0 bases and J gave up 6 bases, with 3 bases separating them. The CDR3 totals 13 residues. TCRdb independently ran MiXCR on the 5' RACE reads; one entry per CDR3 protein. The sample lists fewer than 350,000 distinct CDR3 sequences; approximately 8% were seen once. These records were also assigned to another study, of yellow fever vaccine responses in identical twins.

The receptor comes from a woman between 18 and 30 years old in good health. The chain links TRBV28 to TRBJ1-6; D gene uncertain. Sequenced sample: memory (CD45RO+) T cells sorted from blood. CDR3 residues: CASSLWANSPLHF. DNA for the CDR3: TGTGCCAGCAGTTTATGGGCTAATTCACCCCTCCACTTT.